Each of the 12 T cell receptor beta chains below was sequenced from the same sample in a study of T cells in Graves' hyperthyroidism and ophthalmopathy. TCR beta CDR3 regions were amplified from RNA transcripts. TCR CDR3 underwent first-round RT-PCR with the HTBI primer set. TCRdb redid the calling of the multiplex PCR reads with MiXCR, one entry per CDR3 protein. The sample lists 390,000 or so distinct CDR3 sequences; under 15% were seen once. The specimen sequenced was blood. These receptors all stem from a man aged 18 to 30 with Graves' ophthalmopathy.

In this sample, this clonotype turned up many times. As DNA, the CDR3 is TGCAGCGCGCGAACCGGGCCCTCCTACGAGCAGTACTTC. Its protein is CSARTGPSYEQYF. The rearrangement links TRBV29-1 to TRBJ2-7; D call uncertain. This CDR3 has 13 amino acids. Trimming removed 7 bases from V and 0 bases from J, with 13 bases in between. The germline CDR1 and CDR2 sequences are SQVTM and ANQGSEA.

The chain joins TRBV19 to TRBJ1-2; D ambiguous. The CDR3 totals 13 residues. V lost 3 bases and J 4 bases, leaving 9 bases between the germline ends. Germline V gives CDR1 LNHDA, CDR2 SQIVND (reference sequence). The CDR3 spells CASSMVTAYGYTF. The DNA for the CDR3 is TGTGCCAGTAGTATGGTTACAGCCTATGGCTACACCTTC. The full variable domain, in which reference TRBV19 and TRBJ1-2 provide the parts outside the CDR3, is DGGITQSPKYLFRKEGQNVTLSCEQNLNHDAMYWYRQDPGQGLRLIYYSQIVNDFQKGDIAEGYSVSREKKESFPLTVTSAQKNPTAFYLCASSMVTAYGYTFGSGTRLTVV.

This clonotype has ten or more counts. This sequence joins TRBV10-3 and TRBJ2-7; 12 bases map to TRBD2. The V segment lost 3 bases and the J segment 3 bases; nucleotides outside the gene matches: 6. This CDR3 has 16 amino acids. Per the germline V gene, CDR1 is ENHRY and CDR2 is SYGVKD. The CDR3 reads CAISEGLAGFLYEQYF. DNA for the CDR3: TGTGCCATCAGTGAAGGACTAGCGGGATTCCTCTACGAGCAGTACTTC.

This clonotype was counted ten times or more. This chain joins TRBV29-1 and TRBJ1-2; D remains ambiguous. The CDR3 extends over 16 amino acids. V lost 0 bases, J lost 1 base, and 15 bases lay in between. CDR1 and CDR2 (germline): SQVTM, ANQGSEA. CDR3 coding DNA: TGCAGCGTTGAAGATCCGTTCGGGGATTATAACTATGGCTACACCTTC. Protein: CSVEDPFGDYNYGYTF. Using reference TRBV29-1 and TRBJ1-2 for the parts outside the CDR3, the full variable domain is SAVISQKPSRDICQRGTSLTIQCQVDSQVTMMFWYRQQPGQSLTLIATANQGSEATYESGFVIDKFPISRPNLTFSTLTVSNMSPEDSSIYLCSVEDPFGDYNYGYTFGSGTRLTVV.

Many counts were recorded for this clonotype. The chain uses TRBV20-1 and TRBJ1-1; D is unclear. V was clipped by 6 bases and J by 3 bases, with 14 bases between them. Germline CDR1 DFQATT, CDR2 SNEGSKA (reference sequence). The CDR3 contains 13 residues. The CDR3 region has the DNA TGCAGTGCCCCCGGGGAGACCGACACTGAAGCTTTCTTT. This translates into CSAPGETDTEAFF.

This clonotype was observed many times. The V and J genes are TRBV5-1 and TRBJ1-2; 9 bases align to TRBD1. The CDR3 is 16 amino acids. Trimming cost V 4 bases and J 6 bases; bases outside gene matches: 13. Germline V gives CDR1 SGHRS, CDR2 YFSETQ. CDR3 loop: CASSAGTGPVYDGYTF. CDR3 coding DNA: TGCGCCAGCAGCGCCGGGACAGGGCCGGTGTATGATGGCTACACCTTC.

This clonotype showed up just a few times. CDR3 amino acids: CATSRESRGNQPQHF. CDR3 bases: TGTGCCACCAGCAGAGAGTCTCGGGGCAATCAGCCCCAGCATTTT. V gene TRBV15 combines with J gene TRBJ1-5; no clear D. V was cut by 0 bases and J by 2 bases, with 8 bases left in between. Germline CDR1 reads LNHNV; CDR2 reads YYDKDF (reference sequence). This CDR3 region has 15 residues.

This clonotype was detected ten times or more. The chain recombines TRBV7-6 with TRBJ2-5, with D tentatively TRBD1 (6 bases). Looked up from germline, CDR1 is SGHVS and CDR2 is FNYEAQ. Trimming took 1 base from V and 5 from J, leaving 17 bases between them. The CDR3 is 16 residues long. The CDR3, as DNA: TGTGCCAGCAGCTTAGTTGGGGGCCGAACCGGGGAGACCCAGTACTTC. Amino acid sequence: CASSLVGGRTGETQYF.

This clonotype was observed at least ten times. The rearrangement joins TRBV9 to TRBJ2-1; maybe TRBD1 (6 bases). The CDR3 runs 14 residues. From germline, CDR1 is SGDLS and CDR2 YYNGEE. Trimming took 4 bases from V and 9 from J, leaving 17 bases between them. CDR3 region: CASSPSGARSEQFF. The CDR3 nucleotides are TGTGCCAGCAGCCCATCAGGGGCTAGGAGTGAGCAGTTCTTC.

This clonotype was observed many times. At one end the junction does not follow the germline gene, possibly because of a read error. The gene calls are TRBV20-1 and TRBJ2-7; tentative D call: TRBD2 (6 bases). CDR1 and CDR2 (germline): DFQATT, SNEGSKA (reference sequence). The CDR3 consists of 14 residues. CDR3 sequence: CSGRSGWSSYEQYF. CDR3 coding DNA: TGCAGTGGTAGAAGCGGGTGGAGCTCCTACGAGCAGTACTTC.

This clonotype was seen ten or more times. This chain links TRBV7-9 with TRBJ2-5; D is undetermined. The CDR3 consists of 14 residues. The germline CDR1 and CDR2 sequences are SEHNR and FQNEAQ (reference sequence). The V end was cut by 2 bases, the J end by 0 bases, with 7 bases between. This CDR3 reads CASSLTPNQETQYF. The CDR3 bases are TGTGCCAGCAGCTTAACCCCTAACCAAGAGACCCAGTACTTC.

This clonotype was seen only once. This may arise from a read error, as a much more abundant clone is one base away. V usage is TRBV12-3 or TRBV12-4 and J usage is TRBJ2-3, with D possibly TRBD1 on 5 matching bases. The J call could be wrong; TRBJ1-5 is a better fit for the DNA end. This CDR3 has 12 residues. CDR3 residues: CASTPAGDTQHF. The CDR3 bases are TGTGCCAGCACCCCCGCGGGGGATACGCAGCATTTT.